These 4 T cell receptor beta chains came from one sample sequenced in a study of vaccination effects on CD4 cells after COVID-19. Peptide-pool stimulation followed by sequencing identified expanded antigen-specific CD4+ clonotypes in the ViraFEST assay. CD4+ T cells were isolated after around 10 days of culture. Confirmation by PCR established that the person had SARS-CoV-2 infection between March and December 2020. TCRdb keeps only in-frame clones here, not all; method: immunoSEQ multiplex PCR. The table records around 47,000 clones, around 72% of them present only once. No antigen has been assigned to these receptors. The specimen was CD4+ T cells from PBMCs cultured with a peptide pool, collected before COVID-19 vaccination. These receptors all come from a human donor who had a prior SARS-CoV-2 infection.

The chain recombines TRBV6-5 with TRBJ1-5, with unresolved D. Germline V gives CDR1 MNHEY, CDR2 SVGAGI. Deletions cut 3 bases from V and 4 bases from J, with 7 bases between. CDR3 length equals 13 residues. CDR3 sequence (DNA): TGTGCCAGCAGTTATGGGCGAAATCAGCCCCAGCATTTT. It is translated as CASSYGRNQPQHF.

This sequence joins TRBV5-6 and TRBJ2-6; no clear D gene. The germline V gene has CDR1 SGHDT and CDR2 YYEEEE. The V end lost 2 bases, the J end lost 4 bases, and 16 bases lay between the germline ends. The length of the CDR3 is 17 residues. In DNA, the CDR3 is TGTGCCAGCAGCTTTGGGTCTAGAGTCTCCGGGGCCAACGTCCTGACTTTC. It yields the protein CASSFGSRVSGANVLTF.

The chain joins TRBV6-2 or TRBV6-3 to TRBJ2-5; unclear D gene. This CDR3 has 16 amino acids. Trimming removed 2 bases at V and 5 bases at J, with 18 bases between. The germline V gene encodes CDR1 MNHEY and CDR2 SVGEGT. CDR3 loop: CASSYNQIPHRETQYF. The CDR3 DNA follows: TGTGCCAGCAGTTACAATCAAATTCCCCATCGGGAGACCCAGTACTTC.

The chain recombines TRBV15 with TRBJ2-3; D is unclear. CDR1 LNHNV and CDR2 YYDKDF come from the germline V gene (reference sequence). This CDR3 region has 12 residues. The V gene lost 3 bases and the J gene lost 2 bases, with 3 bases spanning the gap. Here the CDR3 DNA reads TGTGCCACCAGCAGGATCACAGATACGCAGTATTTT. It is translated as CATSRITDTQYF.